The clone carrying this T cell receptor (beta chain) occurred a few times. Antigen specificity is unknown. Unmatched junction bases numbered 8, after V lost 1 base and J lost 2 bases. Germline lookup yields CDR1 DFQATT and CDR2 SNEGSKA (reference sequence). The CDR3 covers 17 residues. TCRdb reprocessed the 5' RACE reads via MiXCR and lists one record per CDR3 protein. The sample contains under 250,000 distinct CDR3 sequences, around 10% of which appear only once. This record comes from a study of T-cell memory formation after mild COVID-19. Study overall: Across donors, TCR clusters were largely donor specific. Study-level results: Cross-reactive memory apparently joined, as some responding clones appeared in pre-infection memory. Largely, contracting CD4+ clones fell within CM and EM, and contracting CD8+ clones within EMRA. From day 15 to 85, contracting clones were balanced between CD4 and CD8, whereas later expanders leaned toward CD4+.

J is TRBJ2-5 and V is TRBV20-1, with 12 bases lining up with TRBD1. Sequenced material: PBMCs or a T cell subset sorted from them (not recorded which). The sequence was collected from a man aged 18-30 years who had mild COVID-19 (a few samples of this study predate the infection). Cell type and time point are not known. This chain's CDR3 is CSARGPGQGATQETQYF. The CDR3 DNA reads as TGCAGTGCTAGAGGACCGGGACAGGGGGCTACGCAAGAGACCCAGTACTTC.